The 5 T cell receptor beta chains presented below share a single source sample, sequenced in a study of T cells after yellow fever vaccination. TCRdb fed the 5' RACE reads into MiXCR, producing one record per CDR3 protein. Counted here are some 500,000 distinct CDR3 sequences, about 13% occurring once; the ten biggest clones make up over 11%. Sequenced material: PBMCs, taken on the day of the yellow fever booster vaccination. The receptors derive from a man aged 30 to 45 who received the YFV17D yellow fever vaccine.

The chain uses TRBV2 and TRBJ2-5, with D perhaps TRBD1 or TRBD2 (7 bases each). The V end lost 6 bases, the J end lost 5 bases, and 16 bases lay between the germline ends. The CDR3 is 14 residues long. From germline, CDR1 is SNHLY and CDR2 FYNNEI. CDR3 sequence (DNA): TGTGCCAGCAGCAACCGACAGGGAGGGGAGACCCAGTACTTC. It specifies CASSNRQGGETQYF.

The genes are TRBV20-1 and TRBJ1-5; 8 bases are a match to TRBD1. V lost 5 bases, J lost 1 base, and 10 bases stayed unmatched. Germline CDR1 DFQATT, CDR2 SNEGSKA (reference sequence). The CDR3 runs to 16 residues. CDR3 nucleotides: TGCAGTGCTCGTAGACAGGGGTCCCAAAGCAATCAGCCCCAGCATTTT. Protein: CSARRQGSQSNQPQHF.

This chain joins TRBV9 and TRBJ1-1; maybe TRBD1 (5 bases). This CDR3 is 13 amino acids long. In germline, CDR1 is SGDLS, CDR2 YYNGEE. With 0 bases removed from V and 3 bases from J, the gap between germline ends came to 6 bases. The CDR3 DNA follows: TGTGCCAGCAGCGTAGAAGGGGACACTGAAGCTTTCTTT. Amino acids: CASSVEGDTEAFF. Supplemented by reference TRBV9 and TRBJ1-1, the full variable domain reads DSGVTQTPKHLITATGQRVTLRCSPRSGDLSVYWYQQSLDQGLQFLIQYYNGEERAKGNILERFSAQQFPDLHSELNLSSLELGDSALYFCASSVEGDTEAFFGQGTRLTVV.

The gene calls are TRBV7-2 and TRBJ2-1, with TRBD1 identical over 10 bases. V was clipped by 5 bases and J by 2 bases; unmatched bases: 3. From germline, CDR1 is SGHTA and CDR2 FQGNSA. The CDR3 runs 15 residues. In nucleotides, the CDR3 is TGTGCCAGCAGCATGGACAGGGGGACCTACAATGAGCAGTTCTTC. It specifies CASSMDRGTYNEQFF.

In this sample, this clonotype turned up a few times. CDR3 bases: TGTGCCAGCAGGAGAGGCGGTTCGCAGTATTTT. The encoded protein is CASRRGGSQYF. The V and J genes are TRBV6-5 and TRBJ2-3; D is unclear. CDR1 and CDR2 from the germline V gene are MNHEY and SVGAGI. V lost 6 bases to trimming and J lost 10 bases, with 11 bases between them. This CDR3 is 11 amino acids long.